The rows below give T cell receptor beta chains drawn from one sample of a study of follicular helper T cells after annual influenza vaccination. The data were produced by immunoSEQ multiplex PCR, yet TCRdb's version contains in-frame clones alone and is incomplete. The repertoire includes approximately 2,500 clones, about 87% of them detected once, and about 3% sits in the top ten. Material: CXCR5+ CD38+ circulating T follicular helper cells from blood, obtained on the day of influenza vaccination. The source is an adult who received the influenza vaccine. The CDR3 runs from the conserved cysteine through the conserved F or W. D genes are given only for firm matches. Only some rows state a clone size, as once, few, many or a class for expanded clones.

CDR3 protein: CASSRGTSGVNYEQYF
CDR3 DNA: TGTGCCAGCAGCCGAGGGACTAGCGGGGTAAATTACGAGCAGTACTTC
V gene: TRBV7-9
clone size: once
D gene: TRBD2
J gene: TRBJ2-7

CDR3 protein: CASSRDYSYEQYF
CDR3 DNA: TGTGCCAGCAGCCGCGACTACTCCTACGAGCAGTACTTC
V gene: TRBV6-1
clone size: few
D gene: NA
J gene: TRBJ2-7

CDR3 protein: CAGSRDGGYEQYF
CDR3 DNA: TGTGCCGGGTCCCGGGACGGGGGATACGAGCAGTACTTC
V gene: TRBV7-2
clone size: NA
D gene: NA
J gene: TRBJ2-7

CDR3 protein: CASSLGREDTQYF
CDR3 DNA: TGTGCCAGCAGCTTAGGGCGGGAAGATACGCAGTATTTT
V gene: TRBV7-2
clone size: NA
D gene: NA
J gene: TRBJ2-3

CDR3 protein: CASSPYGTGGIYEQYF
CDR3 DNA: TGTGCCAGCTCACCTTACGGGACAGGGGGCATCTACGAGCAGTACTTC
V gene: TRBV18
clone size: once
D gene: TRBD1
J gene: TRBJ2-7

CDR3 protein: CASTTGTEVPNYGYTF
CDR3 DNA: TGCGCCAGCACCACCGGGACAGAAGTCCCTAACTATGGCTACACCTTC
V gene: TRBV5-1
clone size: NA
D gene: TRBD1
J gene: TRBJ1-2

CDR3 protein: CASYIGQALGYTIYF
CDR3 DNA: TGTGCCAGTTATATCGGACAGGCCCTCGGGTACACCATATATTTT
V gene: TRBV6-1
clone size: NA
D gene: TRBD1
J gene: TRBJ1-3

CDR3 protein: CASRATGRDGYTF
CDR3 DNA: TGTGCCAGCAGAGCAACAGGGAGGGATGGCTACACCTTC
V gene: TRBV2
clone size: few
D gene: NA
J gene: TRBJ1-2

CDR3 protein: CASSEAGTGNTIYF
CDR3 DNA: TGTGCCAGCAGCGAAGCAGGGACTGGAAACACCATATATTTT
V gene: TRBV25-1
clone size: NA
D gene: NA
J gene: TRBJ1-3

CDR3 protein: CASSPQFSGGVTDTQYF
CDR3 DNA: TGTGCCAGCAGCCCCCAGTTTAGCGGGGGTGTCACAGATACGCAGTATTTT
V gene: TRBV5-6
clone size: NA
D gene: TRBD2
J gene: TRBJ2-3

CDR3 protein: CASSEAGAYRDLSGNTIYF
CDR3 DNA: TGTGCCAGCAGTGAAGCTGGGGCATACAGGGACCTCTCTGGAAACACCATATATTTT
V gene: TRBV6-1
clone size: few
D gene: NA
J gene: TRBJ1-3

CDR3 protein: CASKGVTNYGYTF
CDR3 DNA: TGCGCCAGTAAGGGGGTAACTAACTATGGCTACACCTTC
V gene: TRBV5-1
clone size: NA
D gene: NA
J gene: TRBJ1-2

CDR3 protein: CAWTRGARDYGYTF
CDR3 DNA: TGTGCCTGGACTCGGGGGGCTAGGGACTATGGCTACACCTTC
V gene: TRBV30
clone size: NA
D gene: NA
J gene: TRBJ1-2

CDR3 protein: CASRSRGMNTEAFF
CDR3 DNA: TGTGCCAGCAGGAGCAGGGGAATGAACACTGAAGCTTTCTTT
V gene: TRBV2
clone size: NA
D gene: NA
J gene: TRBJ1-1

CDR3 protein: CASSPRAFQETQYF
CDR3 DNA: TGTGCCAGCAGCCCCAGGGCCTTCCAAGAGACCCAGTACTTC
V gene: TRBV7-6
clone size: NA
D gene: NA
J gene: TRBJ2-5

CDR3 protein: CASSDRPGQPQHF
CDR3 DNA: TGTGCCAGCAGTGACCGTCCGGGACAGCCCCAGCATTTT
V gene: TRBV6-1
clone size: NA
D gene: NA
J gene: TRBJ1-5

CDR3 protein: CASRRELGPQHF
CDR3 DNA: TGTGCCAGTAGACGGGAATTGGGGCCCCAGCATTTT
V gene: TRBV19
clone size: NA
D gene: NA
J gene: TRBJ1-5

CDR3 protein: CASSPETVNTEAFF
CDR3 DNA: TGTGCCAGCTCACCAGAGACAGTGAACACTGAAGCTTTCTTT
V gene: TRBV18
clone size: NA
D gene: NA
J gene: TRBJ1-1

CDR3 protein: CASSFQRLSEEKLFF
CDR3 DNA: TGTGCCAGCAGCTTTCAACGGTTAAGTGAAGAAAAACTGTTTTTT
V gene: TRBV7-2
clone size: NA
D gene: NA
J gene: TRBJ1-4

CDR3 protein: CASSEASRGSYYGYTF
CDR3 DNA: TGTGCCAGCAGTGAAGCCAGCAGGGGAAGTTACTATGGCTACACCTTC
V gene: TRBV6-1
clone size: NA
D gene: NA
J gene: TRBJ1-2

CDR3 protein: CASSSGLAGVHEQFF
CDR3 DNA: TGTGCCAGCAGTTCTGGACTAGCGGGAGTTCATGAGCAGTTCTTC
V gene: TRBV6-5
clone size: NA
D gene: TRBD2
J gene: TRBJ2-1

CDR3 protein: CASSLWASFYGYTF
CDR3 DNA: TGTGCCAGCAGTTTATGGGCTTCGTTCTATGGCTACACCTTC
V gene: TRBV28
clone size: NA
D gene: NA
J gene: TRBJ1-2

CDR3 protein: CASSPGQVLAKNIQYF
CDR3 DNA: TGTGCCAGCAGCCCTGGACAAGTATTAGCCAAAAACATTCAGTACTTC
V gene: TRBV5-6
clone size: NA
D gene: NA
J gene: TRBJ2-4

CDR3 protein: CASSIENRNSPLHF
CDR3 DNA: TGTGCCAGTAGTATAGAAAACAGGAATTCACCCCTCCACTTT
V gene: TRBV19
clone size: NA
D gene: NA
J gene: TRBJ1-6

CDR3 protein: CASSSLYDTYNEQFF
CDR3 DNA: TGTGCCAGCTCTAGCCTCTACGATACCTACAATGAGCAGTTCTTC
V gene: TRBV2
clone size: few
D gene: NA
J gene: TRBJ2-1

CDR3 protein: CASSQLGAVYNEQFF
CDR3 DNA: TGTGCCAGCAGTCAACTGGGAGCGGTCTACAATGAGCAGTTCTTC
V gene: TRBV25-1
clone size: NA
D gene: NA
J gene: TRBJ2-1

CDR3 protein: CASSQDPTGLDQPQHF
CDR3 DNA: TGCGCCAGCAGCCAAGATCCTACGGGTCTCGATCAGCCCCAGCATTTT
V gene: TRBV4-1
clone size: NA
D gene: NA
J gene: TRBJ1-5

CDR3 protein: CASSVDSSGANVLTF
CDR3 DNA: TGTGCCAGCAGCGTTGACAGCTCTGGGGCCAACGTCCTGACTTTC
V gene: TRBV6-1
clone size: NA
D gene: NA
J gene: TRBJ2-6

CDR3 protein: CASSISSSLGLGELFF
CDR3 DNA: TGTGCCAGTAGTATCAGCTCTAGTCTTGGGTTGGGGGAGCTGTTTTTT
V gene: TRBV19
clone size: NA
D gene: NA
J gene: TRBJ2-2

CDR3 protein: CASSDRVGNQPQHF
CDR3 DNA: TGTGCCAGCTCCGACAGGGTCGGCAATCAGCCCCAGCATTTT
V gene: TRBV18
clone size: NA
D gene: TRBD1
J gene: TRBJ1-5

CDR3 protein: CASSVAGGGSNQPQHF
CDR3 DNA: TGTGCCAGCAGTGTTGCAGGGGGCGGAAGCAATCAGCCCCAGCATTTT
V gene: TRBV6-1
clone size: NA
D gene: TRBD1
J gene: TRBJ1-5

CDR3 protein: CASSEARNTEAFF
CDR3 DNA: TGTGCCAGCAGTGAGGCCCGGAACACTGAAGCTTTCTTT
V gene: TRBV2
clone size: NA
D gene: NA
J gene: TRBJ1-1

CDR3 protein: CASSATLGLYETQYF
CDR3 DNA: TGTGCCAGCAGTGCAACCCTGGGGCTTTACGAGACCCAGTACTTC
V gene: TRBV6-1
clone size: NA
D gene: NA
J gene: TRBJ2-5

CDR3 protein: CASSLVSQVYGYTF
CDR3 DNA: TGTGCCAGCAGCTTAGTGTCACAGGTCTATGGCTACACCTTC
V gene: TRBV5-6
clone size: NA
D gene: NA
J gene: TRBJ1-2

CDR3 protein: CASSLGPTGELFF
CDR3 DNA: TGTGCCAGCAGCTTAGGTCCGACCGGGGAGCTGTTTTTT
V gene: TRBV7-6
clone size: NA
D gene: NA
J gene: TRBJ2-2

CDR3 protein: CASSPAMNTEAFF
CDR3 DNA: TGTGCCAGCTCACCGGCCATGAACACTGAAGCTTTCTTT
V gene: TRBV18
clone size: NA
D gene: NA
J gene: TRBJ1-1

CDR3 protein: CASSQGEGWNYGYTF
CDR3 DNA: TGTGCCAGCAGCCAGGGGGAGGGGTGGAACTATGGCTACACCTTC
V gene: TRBV4-2
clone size: NA
D gene: NA
J gene: TRBJ1-2

CDR3 protein: CASSRQGAMREQYF
CDR3 DNA: TGTGCCAGCAGTCGACAGGGGGCCATGAGAGAGCAGTACTTC
V gene: TRBV2
clone size: NA
D gene: TRBD1
J gene: TRBJ2-7

CDR3 protein: CASGGRRGTSGGTYEQYF
CDR3 DNA: TGTGCCAGCGGGGGGAGGCGGGGGACTAGCGGGGGAACCTACGAGCAGTACTTC
V gene: TRBV2
clone size: NA
D gene: TRBD2
J gene: TRBJ2-7

CDR3 protein: CASSLDIAGGSYEQYF
CDR3 DNA: TGTGCCAGCAGCTTAGATATAGCGGGGGGCTCCTACGAGCAGTACTTC
V gene: TRBV7-2
clone size: NA
D gene: TRBD2
J gene: TRBJ2-7

CDR3 protein: CASSPHPGLAGDTGELFF
CDR3 DNA: TGTGCCAGCAGCCCACATCCGGGACTAGCGGGAGACACCGGGGAGCTGTTTTTT
V gene: TRBV11-3
clone size: NA
D gene: TRBD2
J gene: TRBJ2-2

CDR3 protein: CASTLQANTGELFF
CDR3 DNA: TGTGCCAGTACTTTACAGGCGAACACCGGGGAGCTGTTTTTT
V gene: TRBV19
clone size: NA
D gene: NA
J gene: TRBJ2-2

CDR3 protein: CASSEMGSSSYNSPLHF
CDR3 DNA: TGCGCCAGCAGTGAGATGGGCAGCAGCTCCTATAATTCACCCCTCCACTTT
V gene: TRBV10-2
clone size: once
D gene: NA
J gene: TRBJ1-6

CDR3 protein: CASSLYTSGDEQFF
CDR3 DNA: TGTGCCAGCAGCTTGTATACTAGCGGAGATGAGCAGTTCTTC
V gene: TRBV5-6
clone size: few
D gene: TRBD2
J gene: TRBJ2-1

CDR3 protein: CASGAGVISSNEQFF
CDR3 DNA: TGTGCCAGCGGTGCAGGGGTAATTTCGAGCAATGAGCAGTTCTTC
V gene: TRBV11-1
clone size: NA
D gene: NA
J gene: TRBJ2-1

CDR3 protein: CASSTGTVGPQPQHF
CDR3 DNA: TGTGCCAGCAGCACCGGGACAGTGGGCCCCCAGCCCCAGCATTTT
V gene: TRBV5-5
clone size: NA
D gene: TRBD1
J gene: TRBJ1-5

CDR3 protein: CASSPRTSGSTDTQYF
CDR3 DNA: TGTGCCAGCAGCCCGCGGACTAGCGGAAGCACAGATACGCAGTATTTT
V gene: TRBV7-8
clone size: once
D gene: TRBD2
J gene: TRBJ2-3

CDR3 protein: CASSLAGALYNEQFF
CDR3 DNA: TGTGCCAGCAGTCTAGCGGGAGCGTTATACAATGAGCAGTTCTTC
V gene: TRBV11-2
clone size: few
D gene: TRBD2
J gene: TRBJ2-1